Below, one T cell receptor (beta chain) is given with its context. The antigen is unknown. This specimen comes from a study of cytomegalovirus exposure and HLA in healthy donors. Study at large: There were nearly 120 million unique TCR beta sequences, drawn from 180 million or so T cells, in an earlier analysis.

Findings and caveats of the study: In a later analysis, TCR beta V- and J-gene trimming showed a link to a missense DCLRE1C variant. It has been reported that TCR beta sequences accurately predicted the HLA-A and HLA-B alleles of most subjects.

The CDR3 sequence is 16 residues long. V lost 8 bases and J lost 0; bases outside the gene matches: 12. CDR1 is SGHNT, CDR2 YENEEA, per germline. Primers included in the PCR were 60 Vbeta and 13 Jbeta primers. Authors' data handling: A later analysis tallied 75 million to 80 million unique TCR beta chains, about 9.9 million of them shared. Libraries were prepared by immunoSEQ multiplex PCR; TCRdb keeps only in-frame clonotypes and omits some of them. D and trimming were read from the DNA, whereas the V and J calls and clone size are those reported in that table. Found here are more than 140,000 clones, about 75% of them singletons; the top ten hold roughly 0.7%.

The V call is TRBV11-3, the J call TRBJ1-1, with 7 nucleotides matching TRBD1. The material sequenced was PBMCs. The receptor's source is a male donor in good health and CMV-seronegative. Here the CDR3 DNA reads TGTGCCAGCCGCAAGACAAGGGGACAGATGAACACTGAAGCTTTCTTT. It yields the protein CASRKTRGQMNTEAFF. Full variable domain (missing parts from reference TRBV11-3 and TRBJ1-1): EAGVVQSPRYKIIEKKQPVAFWCNPISGHNTLYWYLQNLGQGPELLIRYENEEAVDDSQLPKDRFSAERLKGVDSTLKIQPAELGDSAVYLCASRKTRGQMNTEAFFGQGTRLTVV.